One and the same sample provided the 15 T cell receptor beta chains below, sequenced in a study of blood T cell repertoires in COVID-19. Here immunoSEQ multiplex PCR was the method, and the copy in TCRdb shows in-frame clones only, minus some. This sample carries about 190,000 clones, approximately 81% of them seen once, and the ten largest clones take 4.9%. The sample consisted of peripheral blood. The receptors here all came from a woman aged 80 or over with acute or convalescent COVID-19.

V is TRBV28 and J is TRBJ1-6, with a tentative D call TRBD1 (5 bases). Per germline, CDR1 MDHEN and CDR2 SYDVKM. The CDR3 sequence is 16 residues long. Trimming removed 6 bases from V and 10 bases from J, with 22 bases in between. The CDR3 nucleotides read TGTGCCAGCAGGCGGGGACTGTCGCCAGGGTACTCACCCCTCCACTTT. This translates into CASRRGLSPGYSPLHF.

This sequence joins TRBV18 and TRBJ1-5, with D unclear. V lost 4 bases and J 1 base, leaving 14 bases between the germline ends. Per the germline V gene, CDR1 is KGHSH and CDR2 is LQKENI. The CDR3 consists of 16 residues. The CDR3 DNA reads TGTGCCAGCTCACAAAATGGGAGGGCGAGCAATCAGCCCCAGCATTTT. Translation: CASSQNGRASNQPQHF.

The gene calls are TRBV21-1 and TRBJ2-2; TRBD2, the D gene given by the table, was not confirmed from the DNA. TRBV21-1 is annotated as a pseudogene. The CDR3 sequence is 13 residues long. CDR3 protein: CASSDRRGGELFF. DNA for the CDR3: TGTGCCAGCAGCGATCGCCGGGGGGGGGAGCTGTTTTTT.

V and J are TRBV24-1 and TRBJ2-2; 9 bases are a match to TRBD1. The CDR3 covers 16 residues. CDR1 KGHDR and CDR2 SFDVKD come from the germline V gene. The V and J ends lost 2 bases and 5 bases, in that order; junction bases with no gene match: 5. The CDR3 reads CATSDSGQGWTGELFF. The CDR3 DNA sequence: TGTGCCACCAGTGATTCCGGACAGGGGTGGACCGGGGAGCTGTTTTTT.

The V and J genes are TRBV4-3 and TRBJ1-6, with unresolved D. Looked up from germline, CDR1 is LGHNA and CDR2 is YSLEER. V lost 0 bases and J lost 7, with 13 bases in between. This CDR3 spans 16 amino acids. The CDR3 loop reads CASSQDRHLLNSPLHF. CDR3 coding DNA: TGCGCCAGCAGCCAAGACCGCCACCTATTAAATTCACCCCTCCACTTT.

The V and J genes are TRBV12-3 or TRBV12-4 and TRBJ1-1; D might be TRBD1 (5 bases). The CDR3 covers 12 residues. The V and J ends lost 4 bases and 4 bases respectively, with 7 bases between them. CDR3 amino acids: CASSYRSTEAFF. For the CDR3, the DNA is TGTGCCAGCAGTTACAGGAGCACTGAAGCTTTCTTT.

The chain combines TRBV28 with TRBJ1-2; 9 bases agree with TRBD1. V shed 1 base, J shed 3 bases, and the junction held 3 bases outside the gene matches. The CDR3 extends over 15 amino acids. The V gene's germline CDR1 is MDHEN and CDR2 SYDVKM. As DNA, the CDR3 is TGTGCCAGCAGTTTATCACGGGACAGGGACTATGGCTACACCTTC. It translates to CASSLSRDRDYGYTF.

There are a few counts of this clone. V and J are TRBV6-2 or TRBV6-3 and TRBJ2-5, with a weak D call TRBD2 (7 bases). The CDR3 has 16 amino acids. V lost 4 bases and J lost 5, with 20 bases in between. The V gene's germline CDR1 is MNHEY and CDR2 SVGEGT. Here the CDR3 reads CASSSPGEGKVETQYF. For the CDR3, the DNA is TGTGCCAGCAGTTCCCCAGGGGAGGGCAAAGTCGAGACCCAGTACTTC.

This rearrangement joins TRBV19 to TRBJ2-3, with 9 positions matching TRBD2. The germline V gene has CDR1 LNHDA and CDR2 SQIVND (reference sequence). The CDR3 consists of 19 residues. J lost 2 bases, V lost 5 bases, and 17 bases had no gene match. CDR3 sequence (DNA): TGTGCCAGTAGTTCTCCCTCGGGGGCTAGCGGGACCTTCACAGATACGCAGTATTTT. The encoded protein is CASSSPSGASGTFTDTQYF.

V is TRBV7-3 and J is TRBJ2-2; D is ambiguous. Germline V gene data show CDR1 as SGHTA and CDR2 as FQGTGA. The V end was cut by 1 base, the J end by 4 bases, with 10 bases between. The CDR3 consists of 15 residues. CDR3 sequence reads: CASSLNQAPTGELFF. In DNA, the CDR3 is TGTGCCAGCAGCTTAAACCAGGCCCCCACCGGGGAGCTGTTTTTT.

V is TRBV7-2 and J is TRBJ1-1; a weak D match, TRBD1 (6 bases). Germline-derived CDR1 and CDR2 are SGHTA and FQGNSA. The CDR3 runs to 14 residues. V dropped 3 bases and J dropped 1 base, with 9 bases sitting between them. The CDR3 region has the DNA TGTGCCAGCAGCTTTCAGACAGGGAACACTGAAGCTTTCTTT. It codes for CASSFQTGNTEAFF. Full variable domain (outside the CDR3, taken from reference TRBV7-2 and TRBJ1-1): GAGVSQSPSNKVTEKGKDVELRCDPISGHTALYWYRQSLGQGLEFLIYFQGNSAPDKSGLPSDRFSAERTGGSVSTLTIQRTQQEDSAVYLCASSFQTGNTEAFFGQGTRLTVV.

This clone was seen only once. The chain joins TRBV25-1 to TRBJ1-2; D is possibly TRBD1 (6 bases). Germline V lookup: CDR1 MGHDK, CDR2 SYGVNS. Trimming removed 4 bases from V and 5 bases from J, with 17 bases in between. The CDR3 consists of 15 residues. CDR3 sequence (DNA): TGTGCCAGCAGTGCGCTTGGGACATCGGATTATGGCTACACCTTC. As protein: CASSALGTSDYGYTF.

This clone was observed a single time. The V and J genes are TRBV11-2 and TRBJ2-3, with D tentatively TRBD2 (6 bases). CDR3 length equals 14 residues. The germline gives CDR1 SGHAT, CDR2 FQNNGV. Trimming left V 5 bases short and J 6 bases short, with 15 bases between. CDR3 in DNA: TGTGCCAGCAGCGACCGGGCGGAGGGGGATACGCAGTATTTT. Its protein product is CASSDRAEGDTQYF.

The V call is TRBV6-6, the J call TRBJ1-2; 10 bases map to TRBD1. V was pared by 11 bases and J by 4 bases, with 7 bases of the junction left unmatched. The germline gives CDR1 MNHNY, CDR2 SVGAGI (reference sequence). The CDR3 has 13 amino acids. This CDR3 is CAVDRGRFYGYTF. The CDR3, as DNA: TGTGCCGTAGACAGGGGGCGGTTCTATGGCTACACCTTC.

This clone was observed a handful of times. This chain joins TRBV27 and TRBJ1-2; D call uncertain. In germline, CDR1 is MNHEY, CDR2 SMNVEV (reference sequence). V dropped 5 bases and J dropped 2 bases, with 9 bases sitting between them. CDR3 length: 13 amino acids. CDR3 DNA sequence: TGTGCCAGCAGTCAACAGCCCAACTATGGCTACACCTTC. Translation gives CASSQQPNYGYTF.